The text below deals with one T cell receptor (beta chain). The antigen this receptor binds is unknown. No base quality values were provided; no much bigger clone lies one nucleotide off. This specimen comes from a study of control samples from healthy donors and cancer patients (dated by TCRdb to 2018 to 2020). The method behind the library was the immunoSEQ multiplex PCR assay. TCRdb re-hosts the immuneACCESS table, in-frame sequences only. Its copies lack some clones; in the studies checked, an unresolved V gene accounts for under half of them, and the cause for the rest is not known. The sample contains more than 100,000 clones, around 89% of them found a single time. The leading ten clones occupy about 20% of the sample. V has 0 bases trimmed and J has 2 bases trimmed; junction bases matching no gene number 9. For CDR1 and CDR2, the germline V gene lists SGHRS and YFSETQ. Inclusive of the bounding cysteine and phenylalanine, the CDR3 is 17 residues long. Just CDR3 DNA is preserved here, 51 bases in frame from base 1.

Sequenced input: PBMCs. The receptor was derived from a man aged 60-69 years with lung cancer. This chain is built from TRBV5-1 and TRBJ1-1, and 8 bases in between align with TRBD1. The sequence in DNA is TGCGCCAGCAGCTTGGCCAACAAGGACAGGGTTAACACTGAAGCTTTCTTT. The translation is CASSLANKDRVNTEAFF.